Presented here are 26 T cell receptor beta chains from one specimen sequenced in a study of CD4 T cells in relation to SARS-CoV-2 and coronaviruses. Antigen specificity for these receptors is unknown. Before the COVID-19 pandemic, during about 2010-2018, CD4+ T cells were taken from unexposed donors. The cells were cultured for 10 days before CD4+ T cells were isolated. Method: immunoSEQ multiplex PCR; TCRdb's copy keeps in-frame clones and lacks some. Of some 28,000 clones in the sample, around three quarters were seen once. What was sequenced was CD4+ T cells from PBMCs, cultured in vitro. Receptor source: a human donor in good health.

The count of this clone is one. V usage is TRBV7-8 and J usage is TRBJ2-7; D possibly matches TRBD1 or TRBD2 (5 bases each). The germline V and J ends were trimmed by 5 bases and 6 bases, with 23 bases remaining between them. The germline V gene has CDR1 SGHVS and CDR2 FQNEAQ. CDR3 length: 16 amino acids. CDR3 sequence: CASSPLSGGRLSEQYF. The DNA of the CDR3 is TGTGCCAGCAGCCCCCTGTCTGGGGGACGGTTGAGCGAGCAGTACTTC.

V and J are TRBV19 and TRBJ2-1, with TRBD2 matching 12 bases. V trimming: 7 bases; J trimming: 8 bases; junction bases outside the gene matches: 9. The CDR3 is made up of 15 amino acids. Germline V CDR1 and CDR2: LNHDA, SQIVND (reference sequence). The CDR3 reads CASMARLAGEHEQFF. In nucleotides, the CDR3 is TGTGCCAGTATGGCAAGACTAGCGGGAGAGCATGAGCAGTTCTTC.

This clone has only one observation. Here the CDR3 DNA reads TGTGCCAGCAGTTACTCAATGGGACAGGGGGCTGAAAAACTGTTTTTT. This codes for CASSYSMGQGAEKLFF. The chain carries TRBV6-5 and TRBJ1-4; 12 bases map to TRBD1. CDR1 and CDR2 from the germline V gene are MNHEY and SVGAGI. V shed 0 bases and J 7 bases; nucleotides not matched to a gene: 3. The CDR3 length is 16 residues.

The rearrangement uses TRBV3-1 (or the pseudogene TRBV3-2) and TRBJ2-5, with 11 bases aligning to TRBD1. V dropped 4 bases and J dropped 4; count of bases not matched to a gene: 11. The CDR3 is made up of 17 amino acids. From germline, CDR1 is LGHDT and CDR2 YNNKEL (reference sequence). The CDR3 spells CASSLRPDRGRGETQYF. The CDR3, as DNA: TGTGCCAGCAGCCTCCGACCGGACAGGGGGCGAGGAGAGACCCAGTACTTC.

This clone was counted once. The chain joins TRBV7-9 to TRBJ1-4; D not resolved. Trimming pared 1 base from V and 0 bases from J, leaving 12 bases between. The germline gives CDR1 SEHNR, CDR2 FQNEAQ (reference sequence). The CDR3 consists of 17 residues. CDR3 sequence (DNA): TGTGCCAGCAGCTTAGTCAGAAGTAACCCAACTAATGAAAAACTGTTTTTT. Residues: CASSLVRSNPTNEKLFF.

The rearrangement joins TRBV10-3 to TRBJ2-2, with D possibly called TRBD1 or TRBD2 (5 bases each). Germline CDR1 ENHRY, CDR2 SYGVKD. The CDR3 is 19 amino acids. The V end lost 0 bases, the J end lost 5 bases, and 22 bases lay between the germline ends. CDR3 nucleotides: TGTGCCATCAGTGAGTCGGTCCAGGGAAGGGACCTTGGGACCGGGGAGCTGTTTTTT. Translation: CAISESVQGRDLGTGELFF.

This clone was detected a few times. The chain uses TRBV29-1 and TRBJ1-2, with a tentative D call TRBD1 (6 bases). Germline V gene lookup returns CDR1 SQVTM and CDR2 ANQGSEA. The CDR3 spans 13 residues. Trimming left V 4 bases short and J 4 bases short, with 13 bases between. As DNA, the CDR3 is TGCAGCGTTGCGACACAGGGTACCTATGGCTACACCTTC. The encoded protein is CSVATQGTYGYTF.

The rearrangement links TRBV7-2 to TRBJ2-7; D possibly corresponds to TRBD1 (5 bases). Germline values: CDR1 SGHTA, CDR2 FQGNSA. The CDR3 sequence is 11 residues long. The ends were cut back, 9 bases at V and 7 bases at J, with 13 bases in the middle. The CDR3 DNA is TGTGCCAGTACCAGGGCGCGGGAGCAGTACTTC. Its translation: CASTRAREQYF.

This clone was counted only a few times. The V call is TRBV2, the J call TRBJ1-2, with D tentatively TRBD1 (6 bases). Trimming removed 1 base from V and 8 bases from J, with 14 bases in between. There are 14 residues in the CDR3. CDR1 SNHLY and CDR2 FYNNEI come from the germline V gene. The CDR3 bases are TGTGCCAGCAGTGAAGTCCCGGGGGCGGGAGGCTACACCTTC. This translates into CASSEVPGAGGYTF.

The count of this clone is one. The rearrangement uses TRBV18 and TRBJ1-2; TRBD1 matches 8 bases. This CDR3 spans 14 amino acids. The V gene end was trimmed by 6 bases and the J gene end by 6 bases; junction bases not matched to a gene: 9. The germline gives CDR1 KGHSH, CDR2 LQKENI. CDR3 sequence: CASSFRQGQDGYTF. The DNA of the CDR3 is TGTGCCAGCTCGTTCAGACAGGGACAGGATGGCTACACCTTC. Full variable domain (outside the CDR3, taken from reference TRBV18 and TRBJ1-2): NAGVMQNPRHLVRRRGQEARLRCSPMKGHSHVYWYRQLPEEGLKFMVYLQKENIIDESGMPKERFSAEFPKEGPSILRIQQVVRGDSAAYFCASSFRQGQDGYTFGSGTRLTVV.

This clone was picked up a small number of times. The rearrangement links TRBV28 to TRBJ1-5, with TRBD1 matching 7 bases. With V trimmed by 5 bases and J by 1 base, 8 bases remained unmatched. The germline gives CDR1 MDHEN, CDR2 SYDVKM. CDR3 size: 16 residues. CDR3 coding DNA: TGTGCCAGCAGTCCTACAGGGGTCAAGAGCAATCAGCCCCAGCATTTT. This translates into CASSPTGVKSNQPQHF.

This chain links TRBV6-5 with TRBJ1-5; TRBD1 aligns across 7 bases. The CDR3 runs to 14 residues. The trim removed 6 bases at V and 1 base at J, leaving 3 bases unmatched. Germline assignment: CDR1 MNHEY and CDR2 SVGAGI. This CDR3 reads CASSPGGSNQPQHF. The DNA for the CDR3 is TGTGCCAGCAGCCCAGGGGGAAGCAATCAGCCCCAGCATTTT.

This clone was counted only a few times. In nucleotides, the CDR3 is TGTGCCAGCAGCCAAGGACCTGGCGACGGGTACGAGCAGTACTTC. Translating gives CASSQGPGDGYEQYF. This chain links TRBV4-2 with TRBJ2-7; D is unclear. This CDR3 contains 15 residues. Trimming removed 1 base at V and 4 bases at J, with 14 bases between. CDR1 LGHNA and CDR2 YNFKEQ come from the germline V gene.

The chain has TRBV5-1 and TRBJ2-5, with 15 bases identical to TRBD2. This CDR3 comprises 16 residues. Germline assignment: CDR1 SGHRS and CDR2 YFSETQ. Losses at the gene ends were 3 bases for V and 4 bases for J; bases not matched to a gene: 4. The CDR3 loop is CASSSGLAGGGETQYF. For the CDR3, the DNA is TGCGCCAGCAGCTCGGGACTAGCGGGGGGAGGAGAGACCCAGTACTTC.

This clone was detected only a few times. The gene calls are TRBV13 and TRBJ2-7, with 12 bases that match TRBD2. CDR1 PRHDT and CDR2 FYEKMQ come from the germline V gene (reference sequence). CDR3 length: 18 amino acids. V dropped 5 bases and J dropped 2; count of bases not matched to a gene: 13. The CDR3 sequence: CASSPPPGLAGGPYEQYF. The CDR3, as DNA: TGTGCCAGCAGCCCTCCGCCTGGTCTAGCGGGAGGGCCCTACGAGCAGTACTTC.

This chain joins TRBV7-8 and TRBJ1-1, with no clear D. This CDR3 spans 15 amino acids. The V and J ends lost 2 bases and 4 bases respectively, with 14 bases between them. Germline V gene lookup returns CDR1 SGHVS and CDR2 FQNEAQ. This CDR3 reads CASSLSVPGGTEAFF. CDR3 nucleotides: TGTGCCAGCAGCTTATCCGTCCCGGGTGGCACTGAAGCTTTCTTT.

The chain uses TRBV4-1 and TRBJ1-2; D unresolved. The V end lost 1 base, the J end lost 10 bases, and 22 bases lay between the germline ends. This CDR3 is 16 amino acids long. The germline V gene has CDR1 MGHRA and CDR2 YSYEKL. DNA for the CDR3: TGCGCCAGCAGCCAAGCCGGGCCACTAGTGGGTCGGGTCTACACCTTC. Amino acids: CASSQAGPLVGRVYTF.

The chain is built from TRBV3-1 (or the pseudogene TRBV3-2) and TRBJ2-3, with 13 bases matching TRBD2. This CDR3 region has 16 residues. Germline V CDR1 and CDR2: LGHDT, YNNKEL (reference sequence). V shed 4 bases and J 4 bases; nucleotides not matched to a gene: 5. For the CDR3, the DNA is TGTGCCAGCAGCCTTCGGACTAGCGGGAGCGCAGATACGCAGTATTTT. Residues: CASSLRTSGSADTQYF.

V and J are TRBV7-9 and TRBJ2-3; no firm D call. Between the trimmed V and J ends, which lost 5 bases and 0 bases, there was a span of 21 bases. The germline gives CDR1 SEHNR, CDR2 FQNEAQ (reference sequence). The CDR3 spans 18 residues. The CDR3 nucleotides read TGTGCCAGCAGCGGACGGAGCTTCGACCTTTCTAGCACAGATACGCAGTATTTT. It is translated as CASSGRSFDLSSTDTQYF.

This chain links TRBV5-1 with TRBJ1-5, with TRBD1 as a possible D gene (5 bases). Germline V CDR1 and CDR2: SGHRS, YFSETQ. V was cut by 0 bases and J by 5 bases, with 15 bases left in between. This CDR3 is built from 16 residues. CDR3 in amino acids: CASSLGAGTEDQPQHF. In DNA form, the CDR3 reads TGCGCCAGCAGCTTGGGGGCCGGGACGGAAGATCAGCCCCAGCATTTT.

The chain joins TRBV28 to TRBJ1-1; a weak D match, TRBD1 (6 bases). V lost 9 bases, J lost 1 base, and 18 bases lay in between. From germline, CDR1 is MDHEN and CDR2 SYDVKM. CDR3 length equals 15 residues. CDR3 protein: CASSWGGHKNTEAFF. The CDR3 nucleotides read TGTGCCAGTTCCTGGGGGGGCCACAAGAACACTGAAGCTTTCTTT.

V usage is TRBV5-1 and J usage is TRBJ2-3; D not resolved. CDR1 is SGHRS, CDR2 YFSETQ, per germline. There are 12 residues in the CDR3. Between the trimmed V and J ends, which lost 0 bases and 8 bases, there was a span of 7 bases. The chain's CDR3 is CASSLGSGTQYF. DNA for the CDR3: TGCGCCAGCAGCTTGGGGTCGGGTACGCAGTATTTT.

This clone was detected only a few times. The chain joins TRBV3-1 (or the pseudogene TRBV3-2) to TRBJ1-6; D remains unclear. Trimming took off 4 bases at V and 11 bases at J, with 12 bases between the two ends. There are 13 residues in the CDR3. Germline V gene data show CDR1 as LGHDT and CDR2 as YNNKEL (reference sequence). The chain's CDR3 is CASSRRSGTPLHF. The CDR3 DNA follows: TGTGCCAGCAGCCGAAGGTCCGGGACACCCCTCCACTTT.

V gene TRBV4-1 combines with J gene TRBJ2-7; D is ambiguous. The length of the CDR3 is 13 residues. CDR1 is MGHRA, CDR2 YSYEKL, per germline. V lost 4 bases to trimming and J lost 6 bases, with 13 bases between them. CDR3 protein: CASSPVVRPEQYF. In DNA form, the CDR3 reads TGCGCCAGCAGCCCCGTCGTGAGGCCCGAGCAGTACTTC.

The CDR3 here is CASSLQGAENTEAFF. DNA of the CDR3: TGTGCCAGCAGCTTACAGGGGGCGGAAAACACTGAAGCTTTCTTT. The chain is built from TRBV7-2 and TRBJ1-1; 8 bases fit TRBD1. The germline V gene encodes CDR1 SGHTA and CDR2 FQGNSA. Trimming at V came to 2 bases and at J to 2 bases, leaving 4 bases not matched to a gene. The CDR3 totals 15 residues. Looking up the rest from reference TRBV7-2 and TRBJ1-1 gives the full variable domain: GAGVSQSPSNKVTEKGKDVELRCDPISGHTALYWYRQSLGQGLEFLIYFQGNSAPDKSGLPSDRFSAERTGGSVSTLTIQRTQQEDSAVYLCASSLQGAENTEAFFGQGTRLTVV.

This clone was detected only once. V usage is TRBV7-2 and J usage is TRBJ2-7; possibly TRBD1 for D (6 bases). V was clipped by 1 base and J by 3 bases, with 13 bases between them. The V gene's germline CDR1 is SGHTA and CDR2 FQGNSA. The CDR3 extends over 15 amino acids. The CDR3 DNA sequence: TGTGCCAGCAGCTTAGTACAGGGTGGGGGCTACGAGCAGTACTTC. This encodes CASSLVQGGGYEQYF.